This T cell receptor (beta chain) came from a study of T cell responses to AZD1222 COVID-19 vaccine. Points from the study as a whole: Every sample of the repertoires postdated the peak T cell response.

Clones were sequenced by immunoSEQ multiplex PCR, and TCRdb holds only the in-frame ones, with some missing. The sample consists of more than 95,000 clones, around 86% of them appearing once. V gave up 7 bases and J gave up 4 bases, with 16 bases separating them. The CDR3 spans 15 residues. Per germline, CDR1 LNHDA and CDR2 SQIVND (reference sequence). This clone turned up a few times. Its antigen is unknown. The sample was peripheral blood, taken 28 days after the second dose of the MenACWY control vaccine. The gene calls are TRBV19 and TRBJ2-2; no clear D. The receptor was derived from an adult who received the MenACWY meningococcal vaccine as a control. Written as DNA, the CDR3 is TGTGCCAGTACCACACCCGTGTACGGCACCGGGGAGCTGTTTTTT. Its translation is CASTTPVYGTGELFF.